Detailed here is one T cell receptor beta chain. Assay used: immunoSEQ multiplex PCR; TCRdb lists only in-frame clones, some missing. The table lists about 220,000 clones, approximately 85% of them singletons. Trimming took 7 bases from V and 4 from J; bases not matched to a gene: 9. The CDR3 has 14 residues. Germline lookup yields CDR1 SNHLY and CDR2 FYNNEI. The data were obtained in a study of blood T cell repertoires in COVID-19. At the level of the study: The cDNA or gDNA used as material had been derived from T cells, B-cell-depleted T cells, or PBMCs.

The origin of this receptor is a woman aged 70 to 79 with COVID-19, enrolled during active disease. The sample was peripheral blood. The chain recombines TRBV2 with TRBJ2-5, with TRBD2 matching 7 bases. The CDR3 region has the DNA TGTGCCAGCACCATCTTGGCGGGGGTAGAGACCCAGTACTTC. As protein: CASTILAGVETQYF.